One sample yielded the 20 T cell receptor beta chains listed below, sequenced in a study of regulatory T cells in long-lasting Graves disease. The time point denotes: newly diagnosed GD, antithyroid drugs for less than 3 months. Preparation of the TCR library used RNA extracted from PBMCs. The TCR beta library used iRepertoire HTBI primers with Arm-PCR amplification of CDR3. TCRdb reprocessed the multiplex PCR reads via MiXCR and lists one record per CDR3 protein. The sample has about 470,000 distinct CDR3 sequences; roughly 15% are singletons. This same sample was also taken into another study, of T cells in Graves' hyperthyroidism and ophthalmopathy.

Sequenced here: peripheral blood mononuclear cells (PBMCs), sampled at new diagnosis, from a patient treated with antithyroid drugs. The receptors come from a man aged 40-49 years with Graves disease.

In DNA, the CDR3 is TGCAGCGTTGCCGTTACTAGCGGGAGGGCTCATGAGCAGTTCTTC. As protein: CSVAVTSGRAHEQFF. This chain uses TRBV29-1 with TRBJ2-1; TRBD2 matches at 13 bases. CDR1 and CDR2 (germline): SQVTM, ANQGSEA. Germline trimming cut 4 bases from V and 8 bases from J; bases unmatched to any gene: 8. CDR3 length: 15 residues.

This clonotype has a handful of counts. This chain connects TRBV6-1 to TRBJ1-6; 7 bases match TRBD1. CDR3 size: 17 residues. The V gene's germline CDR1 is MNHNS and CDR2 SASEGT. J gave up 0 bases and V 6 bases, and 8 bases lay outside the gene matches. Written as DNA, the CDR3 is TGTGCCAGCAGCTTGGACAGGTCGAGCTCCTATAATTCACCCCTCCACTTT. Its translation: CASSLDRSSSYNSPLHF.

V is TRBV6-2 or TRBV6-3 and J is TRBJ2-1; 10 bases line up with TRBD2. V shed 5 bases and J 8 bases; nucleotides not matched to a gene: 9. CDR3 size: 15 residues. Germline lookup yields CDR1 MNHEY and CDR2 SVGEGT. The CDR3 DNA sequence: TGTGCCAGCAGTGAGGGGCTCCTAGCGGGGGATGAGCAGTTCTTC. This codes for CASSEGLLAGDEQFF.

This clonotype has at least ten counts. The J gene is TRBJ2-5, the V gene TRBV7-2, with 9 bases that match TRBD1. The germline CDR1 and CDR2 sequences are SGHTA and FQGNSA. V was clipped by 5 bases and J by 5 bases; unmatched bases: 9. There are 15 residues in the CDR3. The CDR3 nucleotides are TGTGCCAGCAGCCCGGGCGACAGGGGGAGGGAGACCCAGTACTTC. Translated, it gives CASSPGDRGRETQYF.

This clonotype was seen ten or more times. V gene TRBV11-2 combines with J gene TRBJ2-1, with TRBD2 matching over 9 bases. The CDR3 runs 16 residues. V gave up 1 base and J gave up 9 bases; unmatched junction bases: 10. Germline CDR1 SGHAT, CDR2 FQNNGV. CDR3 in DNA: TGTGCCAGCAGCTTAGTATCTCCGCGGGAGGGGGGTGAGCAGTTCTTC. Its translation is CASSLVSPREGGEQFF.

This clonotype was found many times. The DNA of the CDR3 is TGCGCCAGCCGGGCCACCACGGGACAAGCAAACACTGAAGCTTTCTTT. Translating it yields CASRATTGQANTEAFF. The chain combines TRBV5-1 with TRBJ1-1; possible D gene TRBD1, 6 bases. Trimming pared 7 bases from V and 2 bases from J, leaving 21 bases between. This CDR3 has 16 amino acids. The germline V gene has CDR1 SGHRS and CDR2 YFSETQ.

This clonotype was counted a few times. V and J are TRBV20-1 and TRBJ2-2; D remains ambiguous. The CDR3 sequence is 14 residues long. V was pared by 2 bases and J by 1 base, with 8 bases between. Germline V gene data show CDR1 as DFQATT and CDR2 as SNEGSKA (reference sequence). The chain's CDR3 is CSARSSENTGELFF. CDR3 coding DNA: TGCAGTGCTAGAAGCTCCGAGAACACCGGGGAGCTGTTTTTT.

This clonotype was detected ten times or more. The chain links TRBV29-1 to TRBJ1-1; the D gene is possibly TRBD1 (5 bases). This CDR3 spans 14 amino acids. The ends were cut back, 4 bases at V and 11 bases at J, with 23 bases in the middle. The germline CDR1 and CDR2 sequences are SQVTM and ANQGSEA. CDR3 sequence: CSVANGAGWSNAFF. For the CDR3, the DNA is TGCAGCGTTGCTAACGGGGCAGGGTGGTCAAATGCTTTCTTT.

The V call is TRBV10-3, the J call TRBJ2-7, with a tentative D call TRBD1 (5 bases). The length of the CDR3 is 14 residues. The germline V gene encodes CDR1 ENHRY and CDR2 SYGVKD. Trimming cost V 6 bases and J 1 base, with 13 bases left between them. In nucleotides, the CDR3 is TGTGCCATCAGGGACAATGGGGTTTCCTACGAGCAGTACTTC. Protein: CAIRDNGVSYEQYF.

The table lists this clonotype with a few counts. J is TRBJ2-2 and V is TRBV19; a possible D gene is TRBD2 (5 bases). The CDR3 loop spans 18 amino acids. CDR1 LNHDA and CDR2 SQIVND come from the germline V gene (reference sequence). Trimming took 3 bases from V and 0 from J, leaving 17 bases between them. The chain's CDR3 is CASSIFPSSSSNTGELFF. The DNA for the CDR3 is TGTGCCAGTAGTATTTTCCCCTCTAGCAGCTCGAACACCGGGGAGCTGTTTTTT.

Many counts were recorded for this clonotype. J is TRBJ2-7 and V is TRBV5-4, with D perhaps TRBD1 or TRBD2 (5 bases each). V was shortened by 2 bases and J by 0 bases, with 12 bases between the two germline ends. The CDR3 runs to 15 residues. CDR1 is SGHNT, CDR2 YYREEE, per germline (reference sequence). The CDR3 DNA reads as TGTGCCAGCAGCTTATACCGGGACGGCTCCTACGAGCAGTACTTC. Its protein product is CASSLYRDGSYEQYF.

This clonotype was observed at least ten times. The V call is TRBV20-1, the J call TRBJ2-1; possibly TRBD2 for D (6 bases). Germline assignment: CDR1 DFQATT and CDR2 SNEGSKA (reference sequence). Trimming took off 3 bases at V and 0 bases at J, with 12 bases between the two ends. This CDR3 has 15 amino acids. The CDR3 region is CSARRGGGSYNEQFF. The CDR3 DNA follows: TGCAGTGCTAGGAGGGGAGGAGGCTCCTACAATGAGCAGTTCTTC.

This clonotype was seen a few times. This chain connects TRBV6-1 to TRBJ1-1, with D possibly TRBD1 on 5 matching bases. CDR3 length equals 14 residues. Trimming cost V 6 bases and J 1 base, with 12 bases left between them. Germline V lookup: CDR1 MNHNS, CDR2 SASEGT. CDR3 sequence (DNA): TGTGCCAGCAGCACGGGACCGAGGAACACTGAAGCTTTCTTT. Translating it yields CASSTGPRNTEAFF.

In its sample, this clonotype was seen many times. The chain couples TRBV11-2 to TRBJ2-7, with 8 positions matching TRBD1. Germline V gene lookup returns CDR1 SGHAT and CDR2 FQNNGV. The CDR3 sequence is 15 residues long. V trimming: 2 bases; J trimming: 2 bases; junction bases outside the gene matches: 5. The CDR3 protein is CASSLLGQVAYEQYF. The CDR3, as DNA: TGTGCCAGCAGCTTATTGGGACAGGTTGCCTACGAGCAGTACTTC.

This clonotype was counted many times. The chain uses TRBV28 and TRBJ2-7, with 7 positions matching TRBD1. After removal of 3 bases from V and 5 bases from J, the junction contained 7 bases not matched to a gene. CDR1 MDHEN and CDR2 SYDVKM come from the germline V gene. This CDR3 region has 14 residues. The CDR3 DNA reads TGTGCCAGCAGTTTTGTAGGGGGCGGAAACGAGCAGTACTTC. This encodes CASSFVGGGNEQYF.

This clonotype was observed many times. The V gene is TRBV29-1, the J gene TRBJ2-5; D call uncertain. There are 13 residues in the CDR3. Trimming pared 2 bases from V and 2 bases from J, leaving 9 bases between. Per germline, CDR1 SQVTM and CDR2 ANQGSEA. The DNA for the CDR3 is TGCAGCGTTGAACAGCCAGAACAAGAGACCCAGTACTTC. Its translation is CSVEQPEQETQYF.

The chain employs TRBV30 and TRBJ2-7, with 11 bases matching TRBD2. Trimming took 4 bases from V and 1 from J; bases not matched to a gene: 9. Per germline, CDR1 GTSNPN and CDR2 SVGIG (reference sequence). There are 16 residues in the CDR3. Here the CDR3 reads CAWTRRVAGGSYEQYF. CDR3 coding DNA: TGTGCCTGGACCCGACGGGTAGCGGGAGGGTCCTACGAGCAGTACTTC.

V usage is TRBV5-6 and J usage is TRBJ2-3, with a possible D match to TRBD1 (6 bases). CDR1 is SGHDT, CDR2 YYEEEE, per germline. Trimming took off 0 bases at V and 1 base at J, with 12 bases between the two ends. The CDR3 is made up of 16 amino acids. CDR3 sequence (DNA): TGTGCCAGCAGCTTGGGAAGCAGGGGCCGCACAGATACGCAGTATTTT. Its translation: CASSLGSRGRTDTQYF. The whole variable domain, filled in from reference TRBV5-6 and TRBJ2-3, reads DAGVTQSPTHLIKTRGQQVTLRCSPKSGHDTVSWYQQALGQGPQFIFQYYEEEERQRGNFPDRFSGHQFPNYSSELNVNALLLGDSALYLCASSLGSRGRTDTQYFGPGTRLTVL.

As for this clonotype: Given a much more abundant clone one base away, this may be a read error. The chain employs TRBV12-5 and TRBJ2-7, with unresolved D. The CDR3 extends over 13 amino acids. Germline values: CDR1 LGHNT, CDR2 FRNRAP. The CDR3 nucleotides are TGTGCTAGTGGGCTCTTCAGCTCCTGCGAGCAGTACTTC. Its protein is CASGLFSSCEQYF. The full variable domain, its missing parts supplied by reference TRBV12-5 and TRBJ2-7, is DARVTQTPRHKVTEMGQEVTMRCQPILGHNTVFWYRQTMMQGLELLAYFRNRAPLDDSGMPKDRFSAEMPDATLATLKIQPSEPRDSAVYFCASGLFSSCEQYFGPGTRLTVT.

The table lists this clonotype with many counts. The chain recombines TRBV6-1 with TRBJ2-1; 9 positions match TRBD1. The junction had 9 bases not matched to a gene; V was cut back by 4 bases and J by 8 bases. Germline V gives CDR1 MNHNS, CDR2 SASEGT. The CDR3 is 15 residues long. CDR3 in amino acids: CASSGRGTGWYEQFF. The DNA of the CDR3 is TGTGCCAGCAGTGGGAGGGGGACAGGGTGGTATGAGCAGTTCTTC.